The 9 T cell receptor beta chains reported below all come from one sample, sequenced in a study of T cell responses to AZD1222 COVID-19 vaccine. Repertoires were generated with immunoSEQ multiplex PCR, while TCRdb's copy carries only in-frame clones and drops some. Among around 100,000 clones listed, around nine tenths were seen once. The sample was peripheral blood, taken on day 0 of AZD1222 vaccination. Every receptor here comes from an adult in good health.

The chain uses TRBV19 and TRBJ2-7; TRBD1 aligns across 11 bases. Germline V gene sequence: CDR1 LNHDA, CDR2 SQIVND (reference sequence). The trim removed 6 bases at V and 0 bases at J, leaving 4 bases unmatched. There are 15 residues in the CDR3. The CDR3 DNA reads TGTGCCAGTAGCTCCGGGACAGGGGGCTCCTACGAGCAGTACTTC. Residues: CASSSGTGGSYEQYF.

The chain recombines TRBV7-9 with TRBJ1-4, with a possible D match to TRBD1 (6 bases). Germline assignment: CDR1 SEHNR and CDR2 FQNEAQ (reference sequence). The CDR3 consists of 14 residues. Trimming took off 5 bases at V and 8 bases at J, with 15 bases between the two ends. This CDR3 is CASSPGGGREKLFF. The CDR3 bases are TGTGCCAGCAGCCCCGGGGGGGGGCGCGAAAAACTGTTTTTT.

V and J are TRBV6-5 and TRBJ2-5, with 7 bases that match TRBD1. V lost 4 bases, J lost 2 bases, and 1 base stayed unmatched. The CDR3 extends over 13 amino acids. Germline V CDR1 and CDR2: MNHEY, SVGAGI. CDR3 coding DNA: TGTGCCAGCAGTTGGGACAGACAAGAGACCCAGTACTTC. Translated, it gives CASSWDRQETQYF.

The chain combines TRBV27 with TRBJ1-5; the D gene is possibly TRBD1 (6 bases). Germline V gene sequence: CDR1 MNHEY, CDR2 SMNVEV (reference sequence). Trimming removed 6 bases from V and 1 base from J, with 16 bases in between. This CDR3 is 16 amino acids long. The CDR3 DNA follows: TGTGCCAGCAGCCCGATGGGGGGCGCCAGCAATCAGCCCCAGCATTTT. Its translation: CASSPMGGASNQPQHF.

V gene TRBV5-5 combines with J gene TRBJ1-2; D might be TRBD1 (6 bases). This CDR3 has 14 amino acids. V shed 5 bases and J shed 4 bases, with 15 bases lying between them. Germline V gene sequence: CDR1 SGHKS, CDR2 YYEKEE (reference sequence). This CDR3 reads CASRVDRPLYGYTF. The CDR3 DNA reads as TGTGCCAGCAGGGTAGACAGGCCGCTCTATGGCTACACCTTC.

V usage is TRBV5-8 and J usage is TRBJ1-2; 12 nucleotides match TRBD1. The CDR3 is 14 amino acids. J was trimmed by 4 bases and V by 3 bases; bases with no gene match: 1. Germline loops: CDR1 SGHTS, CDR2 YDEGEE. CDR3 sequence: CASSSGQGAYGYTF. The CDR3 DNA is TGTGCCAGCAGCTCGGGACAGGGGGCCTATGGCTACACCTTC.

Of note for this clone: This sample also contains other DNA sequences that code for the same CDR3. V usage is TRBV5-1 and J usage is TRBJ1-2; 11 bases agree with TRBD1. Losses at the gene ends were 3 bases for V and 8 bases for J; bases not matched to a gene: 12. Germline V gives CDR1 SGHRS, CDR2 YFSETQ. This CDR3 contains 16 residues. DNA for the CDR3: TGCGCCAGCAGCTCGAACCCTGGACAGGGGGCTAGGGGCTACACCTTC. This sequence encodes CASSSNPGQGARGYTF.

Only one count was recorded for this clone. The chain couples TRBV7-9 to TRBJ1-2; a possible D gene is TRBD1 (5 bases). The length of the CDR3 is 15 residues. Trimming stripped 5 bases from V and 6 bases from J, with 19 bases between. The germline V gene encodes CDR1 SEHNR and CDR2 FQNEAQ (reference sequence). This CDR3 reads CASSAIALPGHGYTF. The CDR3 DNA reads TGTGCCAGCAGCGCTATTGCCCTTCCGGGACATGGCTACACCTTC.

The chain uses TRBV18 and TRBJ2-3; D unresolved. Trimming left V 5 bases short and J 6 bases short, with 9 bases between. The CDR3 is made up of 12 amino acids. Germline assignment: CDR1 KGHSH and CDR2 LQKENI. CDR3 in DNA: TGTGCCAGCTCATCGACGACCGATACGCAGTATTTT. Translated, it gives CASSSTTDTQYF.